The T cell receptor (beta chain) described here comes from a study of cytomegalovirus exposure and HLA in healthy donors. This clone was picked up a small number of times. Its antigen is unknown. PCR employed 60 Vbeta and 13 Jbeta primers. The repertoire was sequenced with immunoSEQ multiplex PCR; TCRdb's copy has only in-frame clones and lacks some. The data show more than 95,000 clones, under 20% seen once. CDR1 MNHEY and CDR2 SMNVEV come from the germline V gene (reference sequence). The CDR3 spans 17 residues. V was cut by 1 base and J by 0 bases, with 12 bases left in between. General study findings and limits: Most likely, a cluster of highly shared sequence variants arose as a sequencing artifact. Reportedly, cytomegalovirus status was diagnosed with high sensitivity and specificity.

The clonotype was recovered from a female donor in good health and CMV-seropositive. Sequencing was carried out using PBMCs. The chain uses TRBV27 and TRBJ2-2; possibly TRBD2 for D (6 bases). CDR3 residues: CASSLFTRRANTGELFF. CDR3 coding DNA: TGTGCCAGCAGTTTATTTACGCGGAGGGCGAACACCGGGGAGCTGTTTTTT.